The present T cell receptor beta chain was sequenced within a study of blood T cell repertoires in COVID-19. Overall study: The United States, Italy and Spain provided the acute and convalescent COVID-19 samples.

Per germline, CDR1 MNHNS and CDR2 SASEGT. The CDR3 has 15 amino acids. Losses at the gene ends were 3 bases for V and 6 bases for J; bases not matched to a gene: 9. Only in-frame clones appear in the TCRdb table, and some are missing; sequencing was by immunoSEQ multiplex PCR. The sample yields about 190,000 clones, around 80% seen once. The participants were between about 18 and 90 years old and came from under 25 US areas. Symptom resolution, clearance, or two negative PCRs marked the recovered donors of Cohort 3. This receptor was obtained from a woman aged 45-65 years who had recovered from COVID-19. The chain has TRBV6-1 and TRBJ2-7; 9 bases are shared with TRBD2. The sequencing sample was made of PBMCs or T cells enriched from blood (not recorded which). As DNA, the CDR3 is TGTGCCAGCAGTGAGGGGCTAGCGGGAAAGACCGAGCAGTACTTC. Amino acids: CASSEGLAGKTEQYF.